The 32 T cell receptor beta chains listed next were all sequenced from one sample in a study of T cells after yellow fever vaccination. TCRdb used MiXCR to reprocess the 5' RACE reads, holding one entry per CDR3 protein. The profile covers about 160,000 distinct CDR3 sequences, with under 7.5% appearing a single time and 2.5% to 3% taken by the ten largest. The material sequenced was CD4+ T cells sorted from PBMCs, taken about 5 days after the first yellow fever vaccination. These receptors were obtained from a young man who received the YFV17D yellow fever vaccine.

A remark on this clonotype: A much larger clone is a single base away; this may be a read error. The chain combines TRBV11-2 with TRBJ2-7; the match to TRBD1 covers 9 bases. V lost 6 bases to trimming and J lost 2 bases; unmatched junction nucleotides: 11. Looked up from germline, CDR1 is SGHAT and CDR2 is FQNNGV. CDR3 length equals 16 residues. The CDR3 sequence: CASSPLYGQGPYEQYF. The DNA for the CDR3 is TGTGCCAGCAGTCCCCTATACGGACAGGGGCCCTACGAGCAGTACTTC.

At least ten counts were recorded for this clonotype. The chain employs TRBV24-1 and TRBJ2-2, with a possible D match to TRBD1 (5 bases). The CDR3 is made up of 14 amino acids. Between the trimmed V and J ends, which lost 6 bases and 5 bases, there was a span of 12 bases. Germline CDR1 is KGHDR and CDR2 is SFDVKD. CDR3 in amino acids: CATSQQGRTGELFF. The DNA for the CDR3 is TGTGCCACCAGTCAGCAGGGCCGAACCGGGGAGCTGTTTTTT.

This clonotype was counted once. One base away lies a much larger clone, so this may be a sequencing read error. This chain links TRBV6-2 or TRBV6-3 with TRBJ2-3; D may match TRBD1 or TRBD2 (5 bases each). V was pared by 4 bases and J by 0 bases, with 26 bases between. The CDR3 covers 20 residues. Germline loops: CDR1 MNHEY, CDR2 SVGEGT. The CDR3 DNA sequence: TGTGCCAGCAGTTCTGTACCCGGGGCCAGAACCTATACTAGCACAGATACGCAGTATTTT. Protein product: CASSSVPGARTYTSTDTQYF.

There are many counts of this clonotype. This sequence joins TRBV13 and TRBJ2-5; 7 positions agree with TRBD1. CDR1 is PRHDT, CDR2 FYEKMQ, per germline (reference sequence). This CDR3 is 14 amino acids long. The J segment lost 5 bases and the V segment lost 5 bases, leaving 8 bases of the junction unmatched. The CDR3 loop reads CASSPGRRGETQYF. Written as DNA, the CDR3 is TGTGCCAGCAGCCCTGGGCGCAGGGGGGAGACCCAGTACTTC.

CDR3 protein: CASSLGGVAGETQYF. The CDR3 DNA follows: TGCGCCAGCAGCTTGGGCGGGGTAGCGGGTGAGACCCAGTACTTC. The chain combines TRBV5-1 with TRBJ2-5, with 7 bases lining up with TRBD2. Germline trimming cut 0 bases from V and 5 bases from J; bases unmatched to any gene: 7. The CDR3 runs to 15 residues. Germline assignment: CDR1 SGHRS and CDR2 YFSETQ.

This clonotype was recorded many times. The chain couples TRBV20-1 to TRBJ2-5; 12 bases line up with TRBD2. Germline CDR1 reads DFQATT; CDR2 reads SNEGSKA (reference sequence). The CDR3 covers 15 residues. Unmatched junction bases numbered 8, after V lost 5 bases and J lost 4 bases. The CDR3 region is CSALTSGGRGETQYF. Here the CDR3 DNA reads TGCAGTGCTCTAACTAGCGGGGGGCGGGGAGAGACCCAGTACTTC.

This clonotype was counted many times. The chain combines TRBV15 with TRBJ1-6; 11 positions match TRBD1. The germline V gene has CDR1 LNHNV and CDR2 YYDKDF (reference sequence). V was clipped by 1 base and J by 9 bases; unmatched bases: 5. The length of the CDR3 is 16 residues. In DNA form, the CDR3 reads TGTGCCACCAGCAGAGCCGGGACAGGGGGTCGTTCACCCCTCCACTTT. Protein product: CATSRAGTGGRSPLHF.

The genes are TRBV10-3 and TRBJ2-7; D might be TRBD1 (6 bases). V lost 6 bases and J 1 base, leaving 16 bases between the germline ends. CDR3 length equals 15 residues. Germline values: CDR1 ENHRY, CDR2 SYGVKD. This chain's CDR3 is CAIRGTRALSYEQYF. DNA of the CDR3: TGTGCCATCAGAGGGACAAGAGCGCTGTCCTACGAGCAGTACTTC.

The chain employs TRBV4-3 and TRBJ2-1; 13 bases agree with TRBD2. The CDR3 has 19 residues. J gave up 2 bases and V 2 bases, and 9 bases lay outside the gene matches. The germline gives CDR1 LGHNA, CDR2 YSLEER. CDR3 sequence: CASSQQTLTSGGAYNEQFF. The CDR3 nucleotides are TGCGCCAGCAGCCAACAGACCTTAACTAGCGGGGGGGCCTACAATGAGCAGTTCTTC.

The V gene is TRBV5-1, the J gene TRBJ2-1; tentatively, D is TRBD1 (5 bases). V lost 4 bases to trimming and J lost 6 bases, with 14 bases between them. The CDR3 is 14 amino acids. In germline, CDR1 is SGHRS, CDR2 YFSETQ. CDR3 protein: CASSGQGGVNEQFF. The CDR3 DNA reads as TGCGCCAGCAGCGGTCAGGGTGGCGTCAATGAGCAGTTCTTC.

This clonotype was seen a few times. This chain joins TRBV7-2 and TRBJ2-2; 8 positions agree with TRBD1. With V trimmed by 2 bases and J by 6 bases, 5 bases remained unmatched. The CDR3 spans 15 residues. CDR1 SGHTA and CDR2 FQGNSA come from the germline V gene. CDR3 DNA sequence: TGTGCCAGCAGCTTATTCCAGGGGGCAGCCGGGGAGCTGTTTTTT. Translated, it gives CASSLFQGAAGELFF.

This clonotype was counted at least ten times. This rearrangement joins TRBV3-1 to TRBJ1-1; TRBD1 matches at 7 bases. Looked up from germline, CDR1 is LGHDT and CDR2 is YNNKEL (reference sequence). The ends lost 4 bases at V and 1 base at J; junction bases unmatched: 6. The CDR3 runs 15 residues. The CDR3 region is CASSLRGGANTEAFF. The CDR3 nucleotides are TGTGCCAGCAGCCTCAGAGGGGGCGCGAACACTGAAGCTTTCTTT.

In its sample, this clonotype was seen many times. This chain uses TRBV6-5 with TRBJ1-1, with D possibly being TRBD1 (6 bases). The V end was cut by 2 bases, the J end by 2 bases, with 9 bases between. The CDR3 spans 14 residues. From germline, CDR1 is MNHEY and CDR2 SVGAGI. In nucleotides, the CDR3 is TGTGCCAGCAGTTACGGGACATCTAACACTGAAGCTTTCTTT. Encoded protein: CASSYGTSNTEAFF.

This clonotype has at least ten counts. The genes are TRBV5-1 and TRBJ2-5; 7 bases align to TRBD1. The V gene's germline CDR1 is SGHRS and CDR2 YFSETQ. J was trimmed by 3 bases and V by 6 bases; bases with no gene match: 5. The length of the CDR3 is 13 residues. CDR3 region: CASNRGNKETQYF. As DNA, the CDR3 is TGCGCCAGCAACAGGGGAAACAAAGAGACCCAGTACTTC.

Only a few counts were recorded for this clonotype. This chain connects TRBV2 to TRBJ2-1, with D maybe TRBD2 (7 bases). V was clipped by 7 bases and J by 10 bases, with 20 bases between them. Per the germline V gene, CDR1 is SNHLY and CDR2 is FYNNEI. The CDR3 sequence is 14 residues long. The CDR3 sequence: CASTWGGALVEQFF. The CDR3 DNA reads TGTGCCAGCACTTGGGGGGGGGCCCTCGTAGAGCAGTTCTTC.

The J gene is TRBJ2-7, the V gene TRBV7-9; D is perhaps TRBD1 (7 bases). Between the trimmed V and J ends, which lost 4 bases and 7 bases, there was a span of 17 bases. Germline CDR1 reads SEHNR; CDR2 reads FQNEAQ (reference sequence). The CDR3 is 14 amino acids. CDR3 nucleotides: TGTGCCAGCAGCTCAGGGGGGCGATTTCGAGAGCAGTACTTC. It translates to CASSSGGRFREQYF.

This clonotype was observed many times. V gene TRBV7-2 combines with J gene TRBJ2-5; D uncertain. Germline CDR1 and CDR2: SGHTA and FQGNSA. V was clipped by 5 bases and J by 3 bases, with 10 bases between them. CDR3 size: 13 residues. In DNA form, the CDR3 reads TGTGCCAGCAGCCGAAGCAAGGAAGAGACCCAGTACTTC. Encoded protein: CASSRSKEETQYF.

This clonotype showed up just a few times. The gene calls are TRBV20-1 and TRBJ1-2; tentatively, D is TRBD1 (5 bases). This CDR3 is 13 amino acids long. Trimming stripped 1 base from V and 5 bases from J, with 11 bases between. Germline values: CDR1 DFQATT, CDR2 SNEGSKA (reference sequence). The CDR3 nucleotides read TGCAGTGCTAGAGTAGGGGAGAGGTATGGCTACACCTTC. The encoded protein is CSARVGERYGYTF.

This clonotype has at least ten counts. The rearrangement uses TRBV3-1 and TRBJ2-1, with TRBD2 matching 9 bases. J was trimmed by 8 bases and V by 4 bases; bases with no gene match: 6. The germline V gene has CDR1 LGHDT and CDR2 YNNKEL (reference sequence). The CDR3 runs 14 residues. The CDR3 spells CASSPSGARYEQFF. CDR3 nucleotide sequence: TGTGCCAGCAGCCCTAGCGGGGCGCGCTATGAGCAGTTCTTC.

Concerning this clonotype: A much bigger clone sits one base away, suggesting this may be a read error. The V and J genes are TRBV7-2 and TRBJ1-1; D not resolved. The germline V and J ends were trimmed by 0 bases and 5 bases, with 10 bases remaining between them. The CDR3 contains 14 residues. Looked up from germline, CDR1 is SGHTA and CDR2 is FQGNSA. The CDR3 is CASSLARLRTEAFF. The DNA of the CDR3 is TGTGCCAGCAGCTTAGCGCGGCTCAGGACTGAAGCTTTCTTT.

At least ten counts were recorded for this clonotype. The rearrangement links TRBV12-3 or TRBV12-4 to TRBJ1-2; D is undetermined. This CDR3 contains 13 residues. The V and J ends lost 1 base and 4 bases respectively, with 7 bases between them. In DNA, the CDR3 is TGTGCCAGCAGTTTAGACCGGACCTATGGCTACACCTTC. Translated: CASSLDRTYGYTF.

This clonotype was observed many times. The chain joins TRBV27 to TRBJ2-3, with D unclear. This CDR3 spans 13 amino acids. Trimming shortened V by 1 base and J by 8 bases, and 10 bases separated the two germline ends. CDR1 MNHEY and CDR2 SMNVEV come from the germline V gene (reference sequence). Written as DNA, the CDR3 is TGTGCCAGCAGTTTATGGCAGCTGGGTACGCAGTATTTT. Amino acids: CASSLWQLGTQYF.

As regards this clonotype: Possible read error: a much larger clone is one base away. The chain links TRBV5-1 to TRBJ2-3; D is possibly TRBD1 or TRBD2 (5 bases each). With 5 bases removed from V and 2 bases from J, the gap between germline ends came to 9 bases. The CDR3 has 13 amino acids. The germline V gene encodes CDR1 SGHRS and CDR2 YFSETQ. Here the CDR3 DNA reads TGCGCCAGCAGTTACGGGACCACAGATACGCAGTATTTT. It specifies CASSYGTTDTQYF.

A word on this clonotype: A read error may be the cause here, since a much bigger clone is one base away. This chain uses TRBV5-1 with TRBJ2-1; D remains ambiguous. Trimming removed 0 bases at V and 11 bases at J, with 9 bases between. In germline, CDR1 is SGHRS, CDR2 YFSETQ. The CDR3 is 12 amino acids. CDR3 protein: CASSLGATQQFF. The CDR3 DNA follows: TGCGCCAGCAGCTTGGGGGCAACCCAGCAGTTCTTC. Full variable domain (remainder filled in from reference TRBV5-1 and TRBJ2-1): KAGVTQTPRYLIKTRGQQVTLSCSPISGHRSVSWYQQTPGQGLQFLFEYFSETQRNKGNFPGRFSGRQFSNSRSEMNVSTLELGDSALYLCASSLGATQQFFGPGTRLTVL.

This chain uses TRBV24-1 with TRBJ2-3, with D tentatively TRBD1 (6 bases). In germline, CDR1 is KGHDR, CDR2 SFDVKD. V was cut by 5 bases and J by 2 bases, with 16 bases left in between. The CDR3 has 16 residues. The CDR3 region is CATSANLWGHTDTQYF. CDR3 in DNA: TGTGCCACCAGTGCCAATTTGTGGGGGCACACAGATACGCAGTATTTT.

This clonotype was counted between two and nine times. The rearrangement uses TRBV28 and TRBJ1-5; 7 bases are shared with TRBD1. V lost 5 bases to trimming and J lost 0 bases; unmatched junction nucleotides: 4. CDR3 length: 15 residues. Germline assignment: CDR1 MDHEN and CDR2 SYDVKM. The CDR3 coding sequence is TGTGCCAGCAGTCTGACAGGGCCTAGCAATCAGCCCCAGCATTTT. Protein: CASSLTGPSNQPQHF.

This clonotype appeared a few times. V usage is TRBV4-1 and J usage is TRBJ1-3; 7 positions match TRBD1. V shed 6 bases, J shed 0 bases, and the junction held 5 bases outside the gene matches. This CDR3 contains 15 residues. The germline V gene has CDR1 MGHRA and CDR2 YSYEKL. CDR3 nucleotide sequence: TGCGCCAGCAGAAGGACAGGCCACTCTGGAAACACCATATATTTT. This gives the protein CASRRTGHSGNTIYF.

This clonotype was seen many times. The rearrangement uses TRBV5-1 and TRBJ2-7; the match to TRBD1 covers 9 bases. After removal of 1 base from V and 6 bases from J, the junction contained 2 bases not matched to a gene. Germline assignment: CDR1 SGHRS and CDR2 YFSETQ. The CDR3 sequence is 13 residues long. The CDR3 protein is CASSLRTGAEQYV. As DNA, the CDR3 is TGCGCCAGCAGCTTGCGGACAGGGGCCGAGCAGTACGTC.

This clonotype has a count of ten or more. The J gene is TRBJ2-7, the V gene TRBV27; the match to TRBD2 covers 8 bases. Germline V CDR1 and CDR2: MNHEY, SMNVEV (reference sequence). V shed 2 bases and J 2 bases; nucleotides not matched to a gene: 8. This CDR3 is 16 amino acids long. The CDR3 DNA reads TGTGCCAGCAGTTTACGGGGTAGCGGGGAGGCCTACGAGCAGTACGTC. This codes for CASSLRGSGEAYEQYV.

This chain joins TRBV27 and TRBJ2-1, with D perhaps matching TRBD1 (5 bases). Germline-derived CDR1 and CDR2 are MNHEY and SMNVEV (reference sequence). This CDR3 comprises 14 residues. V shed 4 bases and J shed 6 bases, with 13 bases lying between them. The CDR3 region has the DNA TGTGCCAGCAGTTCATGGCCGCAGGGCAATGAGCAGTTCTTC. Protein product: CASSSWPQGNEQFF.

This clonotype showed up many times. The chain combines TRBV20-1 with TRBJ1-4; weak D call: TRBD1 (5 bases). Trimming took off 6 bases at V and 2 bases at J, with 16 bases between the two ends. Germline V lookup: CDR1 DFQATT, CDR2 SNEGSKA (reference sequence). This CDR3 has 15 residues. The CDR3 reads CSAGDPLGTNEKLFF. The CDR3 nucleotides read TGCAGTGCCGGGGACCCTTTGGGTACTAATGAAAAACTGTTTTTT.

V usage is TRBV24-1 and J usage is TRBJ2-2; D is unclear. V dropped 1 base and J dropped 1 base, with 3 bases sitting between them. The CDR3 sequence is 14 residues long. The germline V gene encodes CDR1 KGHDR and CDR2 SFDVKD. The CDR3 loop reads CATSDFGNTGELFF. CDR3 DNA: TGTGCCACCAGTGATTTCGGGAACACCGGGGAGCTGTTTTTT.